A single sample is the source of the 23 T cell receptor beta chains below, sequenced in a study of T cells after yellow fever vaccination. Via MiXCR, TCRdb re-called the 5' RACE reads, giving one row per CDR3 protein. Of under 200,000 distinct CDR3 sequences in the sample, approximately 10% were seen once. The sample here was CD8+ T cells sorted from PBMCs, taken 15 days after the yellow fever booster vaccination. These receptors were obtained from a man between 18 and 35 years old who received the YFV17D yellow fever vaccine.

This clonotype was observed a handful of times. The genes are TRBV6-6 and TRBJ2-7, with D maybe TRBD2 (6 bases). The CDR3 is 13 residues long. Trimming removed 0 bases at V and 6 bases at J, with 9 bases between. Per the germline V gene, CDR1 is MNHNY and CDR2 is SVGAGI (reference sequence). This chain's CDR3 is CASSYSTRGEQYV. Here the CDR3 DNA reads TGTGCCAGCAGTTACTCGACTAGGGGCGAGCAGTACGTC.

V is TRBV12-5 and J is TRBJ1-1; possibly TRBD1 for D (5 bases). Trimming stripped 2 bases from V and 3 bases from J, with 22 bases between. Germline CDR1 is LGHNT and CDR2 is FRNRAP. The CDR3 is 18 residues long. For the CDR3, the DNA is TGTGCTAGTGGTTTGCCGACGACAGCCCGCACCGGAGACACTGAAGCTTTCTTT. Its protein is CASGLPTTARTGDTEAFF.

V and J are TRBV10-2 and TRBJ2-5; D gene unclear. The CDR3 contains 13 residues. Germline V gene sequence: CDR1 WSHSY, CDR2 SAAADI. The V gene lost 7 bases and the J gene lost 0 bases, with 9 bases spanning the gap. DNA of the CDR3: TGCGCCAGCATGCGGCCTAACCAAGAGACCCAGTACTTC. Encoded protein: CASMRPNQETQYF.

V usage is TRBV15 and J usage is TRBJ2-5, with 12 positions matching TRBD2. Germline V gene data show CDR1 as LNHNV and CDR2 as YYDKDF (reference sequence). Germline trimming cut 4 bases from V and 4 bases from J; bases unmatched to any gene: 4. The CDR3 contains 15 residues. CDR3 sequence reads: CATSTTGLAGETQYF. DNA for the CDR3: TGTGCCACCAGCACGACGGGACTAGCGGGAGAGACCCAGTACTTC.

In the case of this clonotype: The junction does not match germline at one end; this may be a read error. The gene calls are TRBV7-8 and TRBJ1-1; D gene ambiguous. Germline V gene sequence: CDR1 SGHVS, CDR2 FQNEAQ. The CDR3 length is 11 residues. This CDR3 is CASSSGPGACF. CDR3 nucleotide sequence: TGTGCCAGCAGCTCAGGTCCGGGAGCTTGCTTT.

This clonotype showed up just a few times. This chain connects TRBV29-1 to TRBJ2-5; TRBD1 agrees at 9 bases. In germline, CDR1 is SQVTM, CDR2 ANQGSEA. The CDR3 sequence is 14 residues long. J lost 5 bases, V lost 6 bases, and 10 bases had no gene match. The CDR3: CSVAGTGRGETQYF. CDR3 bases: TGCAGCGTAGCCGGGACAGGGAGAGGCGAGACCCAGTACTTC.

About this clonotype: An end of the junction differs from the germline gene, which may be a read error. The chain employs TRBV5-1 and TRBJ1-1, with TRBD1 as a possible D gene (5 bases). Germline assignment: CDR1 SGHRS and CDR2 YFSETQ. The length of the CDR3 is 15 residues. The CDR3 bases are TGCGGCAGCAGCTTGGGAGGGGATATGAACACTGAAGCTTTCTTT. Encoded protein: CGSSLGGDMNTEAFF.

The chain carries TRBV12-3 or TRBV12-4 and TRBJ2-1, with 11 bases matching TRBD1. V lost 4 bases, J lost 8 bases, and 4 bases stayed unmatched. This CDR3 region has 14 residues. The CDR3 spells CASSSDRGRDEQFF. DNA of the CDR3: TGTGCCAGCAGTTCGGACAGGGGGCGCGATGAGCAGTTCTTC.

This clonotype was recorded many times. This chain uses TRBV5-1 with TRBJ2-3, with D perhaps matching TRBD2 (6 bases). Per germline, CDR1 SGHRS and CDR2 YFSETQ. The CDR3 consists of 14 residues. V lost 2 bases, J lost 4 bases, and 11 bases lay in between. DNA of the CDR3: TGCGCCAGCAGCTTCCAGGGAGGACCAGATACGCAGTATTTT. Translation gives CASSFQGGPDTQYF.

The chain links TRBV7-9 to TRBJ2-5; TRBD1 aligns across 7 bases. V was pared by 5 bases and J by 2 bases, with 5 bases of the junction left unmatched. Germline CDR1 reads SEHNR; CDR2 reads FQNEAQ (reference sequence). This CDR3 is built from 14 residues. CDR3 sequence reads: CASSRGTEQETQYF. The CDR3 region has the DNA TGTGCCAGCAGCCGAGGGACAGAACAAGAGACCCAGTACTTC.

This clonotype has a handful of counts. J is TRBJ1-1 and V is TRBV29-1; D uncertain. The CDR3 is made up of 14 amino acids. Trimming stripped 0 bases from V and 4 bases from J, with 12 bases between. The germline CDR1 and CDR2 sequences are SQVTM and ANQGSEA. CDR3 residues: CSVEDRFIRTEAFF. The CDR3 bases are TGCAGCGTTGAAGATAGATTTATACGCACTGAAGCTTTCTTT.

This clonotype turned up a few times. This chain uses TRBV6-6 with TRBJ2-5, with TRBD1 matching 8 bases. With V trimmed by 8 bases and J by 5 bases, 10 bases remained unmatched. This CDR3 spans 14 amino acids. Germline CDR1 and CDR2: MNHNY and SVGAGI (reference sequence). In DNA, the CDR3 is TGTGCCAGCCTAAAGGCAGGGGGCGCCGAGACCCAGTACTTC. As protein: CASLKAGGAETQYF.

The chain combines TRBV19 with TRBJ2-5; possible D gene TRBD2, 5 bases. There are 15 residues in the CDR3. CDR1 and CDR2 (germline): LNHDA, SQIVND (reference sequence). Trimming took off 2 bases at V and 3 bases at J, with 13 bases between the two ends. CDR3 amino acids: CASSISSLGEETQYF. The CDR3 DNA reads as TGTGCCAGTAGTATATCCTCCTTGGGAGAAGAGACCCAGTACTTC.

This clonotype was recorded many times. The CDR3 DNA follows: TGTGCCAGCAGCCAATCGGTCCAGGGCTCGTCCTACGAGCAGTACGTC. Amino acids: CASSQSVQGSSYEQYV. The rearrangement joins TRBV16 to TRBJ2-7; the D gene is possibly TRBD1 (5 bases). V gave up 0 bases and J gave up 1 base, with 13 bases separating them. The CDR3 extends over 16 amino acids. Germline V CDR1 and CDR2: KGHSY, FQNENV.

This clonotype showed up just a few times. This chain uses TRBV30 with TRBJ2-7, with a weak D call TRBD1 (6 bases). V was clipped by 7 bases and J by 0 bases, with 10 bases between them. Germline V gives CDR1 GTSNPN, CDR2 SVGIG (reference sequence). The CDR3 extends over 12 amino acids. CDR3 nucleotides: TGTGCCTCCCGGGACAACTCCTACGAGCAGTACTTC. Residues: CASRDNSYEQYF.

V and J are TRBV6-5 and TRBJ2-1, with TRBD2 matching 11 bases. The CDR3 is 15 residues long. Trimming took 6 bases from V and 7 from J; bases not matched to a gene: 8. Germline lookup yields CDR1 MNHEY and CDR2 SVGAGI. CDR3 residues: CASSSASGGLNEQFF. The CDR3 DNA sequence: TGTGCCAGCAGCTCCGCTAGCGGGGGGCTTAATGAGCAGTTCTTC.

This clonotype showed up just a few times. The gene calls are TRBV9 and TRBJ2-7; 12 positions agree with TRBD2. This CDR3 comprises 19 residues. CDR1 is SGDLS, CDR2 YYNGEE, per germline. Germline trimming cut 4 bases from V and 3 bases from J; bases unmatched to any gene: 17. The CDR3 loop is CASSPHHTSGGSPLYEQYF. CDR3 nucleotides: TGTGCCAGCAGCCCTCACCATACTAGCGGGGGGTCCCCCCTCTACGAGCAGTACTTC.

The chain is built from TRBV6-2 or TRBV6-3 and TRBJ2-5, with a weak D call TRBD1 (6 bases). Germline CDR1 and CDR2: MNHEY and SVGEGT. The CDR3 loop spans 14 amino acids. V shed 5 bases and J shed 5 bases, with 15 bases lying between them. The CDR3 DNA follows: TGTGCCAGCAGTGACCACAGAGGACAGGAGACCCAGTACTTC. This gives the protein CASSDHRGQETQYF.

This clonotype has a handful of counts. The rearrangement joins TRBV6-2 or TRBV6-3 to TRBJ2-1, with unresolved D. There are 11 residues in the CDR3. Germline V gives CDR1 MNHEY, CDR2 SVGEGT. The ends were cut back, 4 bases at V and 7 bases at J, with 5 bases in the middle. The CDR3 loop is CASSSHNEQFF. Written as DNA, the CDR3 is TGTGCCAGCAGTTCCCATAATGAGCAGTTCTTC.

This clonotype was seen ten or more times. The genes are TRBV4-3 and TRBJ2-1; weak D call: TRBD2 (5 bases). The germline V gene encodes CDR1 LGHNA and CDR2 YSLEER. V was clipped by 5 bases and J by 0 bases, with 11 bases between them. This CDR3 has 15 residues. In nucleotides, the CDR3 is TGCGCCAGCAGCGAGGGCACAAGCTCCTACAATGAGCAGTTCTTC. Translation gives CASSEGTSSYNEQFF.

The V call is TRBV6-2 or TRBV6-3, the J call TRBJ1-5; D is uncertain. There are 16 residues in the CDR3. The germline V gene encodes CDR1 MNHEY and CDR2 SVGEGT. V gave up 2 bases and J gave up 4 bases, with 15 bases separating them. The CDR3 here is CASSYDRTQINQPQHF. In DNA, the CDR3 is TGTGCCAGCAGTTACGATCGGACTCAAATTAATCAGCCCCAGCATTTT.

This clonotype was counted a few times. V is TRBV4-1 and J is TRBJ2-1; 10 bases align to TRBD1. Germline V lookup: CDR1 MGHRA, CDR2 YSYEKL. Unmatched junction bases numbered 7, after V lost 5 bases and J lost 0 bases. The CDR3 spans 17 residues. CDR3 loop: CASSVRDRGYSYNEQFF. In nucleotides, the CDR3 is TGCGCCAGCAGCGTCCGGGACAGGGGATACTCCTACAATGAGCAGTTCTTC.

This clonotype was recorded a few times. J is TRBJ2-3 and V is TRBV12-3 or TRBV12-4, with D possibly being TRBD2 (6 bases). The CDR3 has 14 amino acids. V dropped 3 bases and J dropped 3 bases, with 10 bases sitting between them. The CDR3, as DNA: TGTGCCAGCAGTTTCGGGGGTCGAACAGATACGCAGTATTTT. Its protein product is CASSFGGRTDTQYF.